What follows are 32 T cell receptor beta chains derived from one specimen sequenced in a study of control samples from healthy donors and cancer patients. Sequencing was performed with immunoSEQ multiplex PCR; in TCRdb, only in-frame clones are kept and a portion is missing. The repertoire holds fewer than 85,000 clones, with around nine tenths as singletons. The sample was blood. The source of these receptors is a man in his fifties or sixties in good health.

The chain has TRBV14 and TRBJ2-2; D is possibly TRBD2 (5 bases). The CDR3 has 13 amino acids. CDR1 and CDR2 (germline): SGHDN, FVKESK. Deletions cut 2 bases from V and 12 bases from J, with 13 bases between. The CDR3 DNA reads as TGTGCCAGCAGCCAAAGGCCGAGGGCGAAGCTGTTTTTT. Its translation: CASSQRPRAKLFF.

The chain joins TRBV6-5 to TRBJ2-7; D might be TRBD1 (6 bases). The CDR3 totals 15 residues. The germline CDR1 and CDR2 sequences are MNHEY and SVGAGI. V lost 7 bases, J lost 0 bases, and 16 bases lay in between. CDR3 nucleotide sequence: TGTGCCAGCACGTCGTGGGGGCAAAGCTCCTACGAGCAGTACTTC. Protein: CASTSWGQSSYEQYF.

This clone showed up just a few times. V and J are TRBV7-9 and TRBJ2-1, with TRBD2 identical over 10 bases. Germline V gene lookup returns CDR1 SEHNR and CDR2 FQNEAQ (reference sequence). This CDR3 spans 18 amino acids. V dropped 1 base and J dropped 5; count of bases not matched to a gene: 11. The CDR3 region has the DNA TGTGCCAGCAGCTTAGGAGGTAGCGGGGGGCTCTGGAACAATGAGCAGTTCTTC. Translated: CASSLGGSGGLWNNEQFF.

This chain links TRBV5-1 with TRBJ1-5; TRBD1 might be the D (6 bases). The V gene lost 3 bases and the J gene lost 7 bases, with 14 bases spanning the gap. The CDR3 contains 14 residues. Germline V gene lookup returns CDR1 SGHRS and CDR2 YFSETQ. CDR3 in amino acids: CASSWTGGGQPQHF. CDR3 bases: TGCGCCAGCAGCTGGACCGGGGGCGGCCAGCCCCAGCATTTT.

The chain combines TRBV3-1 (or the pseudogene TRBV3-2) with TRBJ1-6; D call uncertain. Trimming took off 1 base at V and 8 bases at J, with 18 bases between the two ends. The CDR3 is made up of 17 amino acids. Germline V CDR1 and CDR2: LGHDT, YNNKEL (reference sequence). CDR3 sequence (DNA): TGTGCCAGCAGCCAAGCGGGCAGGCGGATTTGGGATTCACCCCTCCACTTT. Encoded protein: CASSQAGRRIWDSPLHF.

The chain has TRBV19 and TRBJ1-2; D perhaps matches TRBD1 (5 bases). This CDR3 has 15 amino acids. V dropped 10 bases and J dropped 8 bases, with 26 bases sitting between them. From germline, CDR1 is LNHDA and CDR2 SQIVND (reference sequence). CDR3 loop: CATSMGLPGIVGYTF. DNA of the CDR3: TGTGCCACCTCGATGGGACTGCCTGGAATAGTAGGCTACACCTTC. Drawing the rest from reference TRBV19 and TRBJ1-2, the complete variable domain is DGGITQSPKYLFRKEGQNVTLSCEQNLNHDAMYWYRQDPGQGLRLIYYSQIVNDFQKGDIAEGYSVSREKKESFPLTVTSAQKNPTAFYLCATSMGLPGIVGYTFGSGTRLTVV.

The chain combines TRBV13 with TRBJ1-3; the match to TRBD1 covers 7 bases. Looked up from germline, CDR1 is PRHDT and CDR2 is FYEKMQ (reference sequence). With V trimmed by 5 bases and J by 0 bases, 4 bases remained unmatched. The CDR3 is 15 residues long. CDR3 DNA sequence: TGTGCCAGCAGCACGGGACAGACCTCTGGAAACACCATATATTTT. Translating gives CASSTGQTSGNTIYF.

The count of this clone is one. J is TRBJ1-6 and V is TRBV11-1, with no clear D. The germline V gene has CDR1 SGHAT and CDR2 FQDESV (reference sequence). The CDR3 length is 13 residues. The V and J ends lost 1 base and 10 bases respectively, with 8 bases between them. The CDR3 nucleotides are TGTGCCAGCAGCTTAGTTCCAGAGTCACCCCTCCACTTT. Its protein product is CASSLVPESPLHF.

The gene calls are TRBV7-3 and TRBJ2-6; TRBD1 matches 7 bases. Per germline, CDR1 SGHTA and CDR2 FQGTGA. Trimming at V came to 1 base and at J to 4 bases, leaving 10 bases not matched to a gene. This CDR3 is built from 18 residues. For the CDR3, the DNA is TGTGCCAGCAGCTTAATGGTCAGGGGGACCGCGGGGGCCAACGTCCTGACTTTC. Its translation: CASSLMVRGTAGANVLTF. The entire variable domain, with the rest obtained from reference TRBV7-3 and TRBJ2-6, is as follows: GAGVSQTPSNKVTEKGKYVELRCDPISGHTALYWYRQSLGQGPEFLIYFQGTGAADDSGLPNDRFFAVRPEGSVSTLKIQRTERGDSAVYLCASSLMVRGTAGANVLTFGAGSRLTVL.

The rearrangement joins TRBV6-2 or TRBV6-3 to TRBJ2-5; TRBD1 agrees at 8 bases. Germline V lookup: CDR1 MNHEY, CDR2 SVGEGT. J was trimmed by 4 bases and V by 2 bases; bases with no gene match: 9. The CDR3 runs to 16 residues. The CDR3 nucleotides are TGTGCCAGCAGTTACGAGGGTCCGCAGGGGGCAGAGACCCAGTACTTC. It encodes CASSYEGPQGAETQYF.

V gene TRBV19 combines with J gene TRBJ1-1; 7 nucleotides align to TRBD1. Trimming at V came to 11 bases and at J to 1 base, leaving 4 bases not matched to a gene. This CDR3 comprises 12 residues. Germline V gene sequence: CDR1 LNHDA, CDR2 SQIVND (reference sequence). CDR3 residues: CAATGTNTEAFF. The DNA for the CDR3 is TGTGCCGCGACAGGGACGAACACTGAAGCTTTCTTT.

J is TRBJ2-1 and V is TRBV10-3; TRBD1 might be the D (5 bases). V was clipped by 10 bases and J by 0 bases, with 13 bases between them. This CDR3 is 14 amino acids long. Germline assignment: CDR1 ENHRY and CDR2 SYGVKD. CDR3 nucleotide sequence: TGTGCCACACGACAGCAAAACTCCTACAATGAGCAGTTCTTC. It is translated as CATRQQNSYNEQFF.

V is TRBV2 and J is TRBJ1-5; the D is unclear. In germline, CDR1 is SNHLY, CDR2 FYNNEI. V dropped 4 bases and J dropped 4 bases, with 14 bases sitting between them. CDR3 length: 15 residues. For the CDR3, the DNA is TGTGCCAGCAGTGCTTTGACGAATGGTAATCAGCCCCAGCATTTT. Its translation: CASSALTNGNQPQHF. Full variable domain (missing parts from reference TRBV2 and TRBJ1-5): EPEVTQTPSHQVTQMGQEVILRCVPISNHLYFYWYRQILGQKVEFLVSFYNNEISEKSEIFDDQFSVERPDGSNFTLKIRSTKLEDSAMYFCASSALTNGNQPQHFGDGTRLSIL.

Note on this clone: An end of the junction does not agree with germline; a read error may underlie this. This chain links TRBV29-1 with TRBJ1-5; 7 nucleotides line up with TRBD1. This CDR3 contains 13 residues. CDR1 SQVTM and CDR2 ANQGSEA come from the germline V gene. CDR3 loop: CSVEVGGNQSQHF. CDR3 bases: TGCAGCGTTGAAGTAGGGGGCAATCAGTCCCAGCATTTT.

This chain uses TRBV7-9 with TRBJ1-1; weak D call: TRBD1 (6 bases). The CDR3 runs to 15 residues. The germline gives CDR1 SEHNR, CDR2 FQNEAQ (reference sequence). Trimming removed 5 bases from V and 7 bases from J, with 20 bases in between. This chain's CDR3 is CASSPPQGPPGEAFF. The CDR3 bases are TGTGCCAGCAGCCCACCACAGGGCCCACCGGGTGAAGCTTTCTTT.

The gene calls are TRBV7-2 and TRBJ2-5; D is undetermined. There are 16 residues in the CDR3. Trimming took 5 bases from V and 2 from J, leaving 18 bases between them. The germline V gene has CDR1 SGHTA and CDR2 FQGNSA. CDR3 sequence reads: CASSLKSRREQETQYF. The CDR3 DNA sequence: TGTGCCAGCAGCCTAAAGTCGAGAAGGGAACAAGAGACCCAGTACTTC.

The chain combines TRBV9 with TRBJ1-2, with 12 bases lining up with TRBD1. V was pared by 4 bases and J by 7 bases, with 8 bases of the junction left unmatched. CDR1 and CDR2 from the germline V gene are SGDLS and YYNGEE. The CDR3 is 15 amino acids. As DNA, the CDR3 is TGTGCCAGCAGCCCGGGGACAGGGGGCTCGGTTGGCTACACCTTC. This gives the protein CASSPGTGGSVGYTF. Drawing the rest from reference TRBV9 and TRBJ1-2, the complete variable domain is DSGVTQTPKHLITATGQRVTLRCSPRSGDLSVYWYQQSLDQGLQFLIQYYNGEERAKGNILERFSAQQFPDLHSELNLSSLELGDSALYFCASSPGTGGSVGYTFGSGTRLTVV.

To note about this clone: The identical CDR3 is also encoded by other nucleotide sequences in the sample. This sequence joins TRBV2 and TRBJ2-5; 8 bases are a match to TRBD2. The V segment lost 3 bases and the J segment 6 bases; nucleotides outside the gene matches: 6. The CDR3 runs 14 residues. Germline CDR1 is SNHLY and CDR2 is FYNNEI. CDR3: CASSEGLGGQTQYF. The CDR3 DNA follows: TGTGCCAGCAGTGAGGGACTAGGGGGACAGACCCAGTACTTC.

The gene calls are TRBV24-1 and TRBJ2-7; 9 bases are shared with TRBD1. This CDR3 comprises 14 residues. J was trimmed by 10 bases and V by 4 bases; bases with no gene match: 10. Germline CDR1 reads KGHDR; CDR2 reads SFDVKD. The CDR3 spells CATSESPGQGFQYF. As DNA, the CDR3 is TGTGCCACCAGTGAAAGTCCGGGACAGGGTTTTCAGTACTTC.

This clone was seen a few times. The J gene is TRBJ1-1, the V gene TRBV3-1 (or the pseudogene TRBV3-2); D uncertain. Between the trimmed V and J ends, which lost 0 bases and 2 bases, there was a span of 13 bases. CDR1 and CDR2 from the germline V gene are LGHDT and YNNKEL (reference sequence). The CDR3 is 16 amino acids. Written as DNA, the CDR3 is TGTGCCAGCAGCCAAGATCGACGGCTCACCAACACTGAAGCTTTCTTT. It encodes CASSQDRRLTNTEAFF.

The sample holds one count of this clone. The chain carries TRBV18 and TRBJ2-2, with D perhaps matching TRBD1 (5 bases). Germline assignment: CDR1 KGHSH and CDR2 LQKENI. V was pared by 2 bases and J by 7 bases, with 11 bases between. This CDR3 spans 14 amino acids. The DNA for the CDR3 is TGTGCCAGCTCACCAGGCAGGGCGGTCGGGGAGCTGTTTTTT. Translation: CASSPGRAVGELFF.

The V call is TRBV30, the J call TRBJ1-3; TRBD1 matches at 8 bases. There are 13 residues in the CDR3. Trimming at V came to 5 bases and at J to 4 bases, leaving 4 bases not matched to a gene. Germline CDR1 and CDR2: GTSNPN and SVGIG (reference sequence). The CDR3 spells CAWRRTGGNTIYF. DNA of the CDR3: TGTGCCTGGCGGAGGACAGGGGGAAACACCATATATTTT.

The CDR3: CATSRTRDSKVHSGNTIYF. CDR3 in DNA: TGTGCCACCAGCAGAACCCGGGACAGCAAAGTTCATTCTGGAAACACCATATATTTT. This sequence joins TRBV15 and TRBJ1-3; 7 bases match TRBD1. The CDR3 totals 19 residues. CDR1 LNHNV and CDR2 YYDKDF come from the germline V gene (reference sequence). V shed 2 bases, J shed 1 base, and the junction held 14 bases outside the gene matches. Supplemented by reference TRBV15 and TRBJ1-3, the full variable domain reads DAMVIQNPRYQVTQFGKPVTLSCSQTLNHNVMYWYQQKSSQAPKLLFHYYDKDFNNEADTPDNFQSRRPNTSFCFLDIRSPGLGDTAMYLCATSRTRDSKVHSGNTIYFGEGSWLTVV.

CDR3 residues: CASSSPHRLMNTEAFF. The CDR3 nucleotides read TGTGCCAGCAGTTCCCCCCACAGACTCATGAACACTGAAGCTTTCTTT. The V gene is TRBV6-6, the J gene TRBJ1-1; D uncertain. The V and J ends lost 4 bases and 0 bases respectively, with 15 bases between them. The V gene's germline CDR1 is MNHNY and CDR2 SVGAGI (reference sequence). The CDR3 totals 16 residues.

This rearrangement joins TRBV30 to TRBJ1-4, with D possibly matching TRBD1 (5 bases). Trimming cost V 1 base and J 10 bases, with 10 bases left between them. The CDR3 is 12 residues long. Looked up from germline, CDR1 is GTSNPN and CDR2 is SVGIG (reference sequence). The CDR3 sequence is CAWSEGLGKLFF. CDR3 nucleotide sequence: TGTGCCTGGAGTGAGGGGTTAGGAAAACTGTTTTTT. Looking up the rest from reference TRBV30 and TRBJ1-4 gives the full variable domain: SQTIHQWPATLVQPVGSPLSLECTVEGTSNPNLYWYRQAAGRGLQLLFYSVGIGQISSEVPQNLSASRPQDRQFILSSKKLLLSDSGFYLCAWSEGLGKLFFGSGTQLSVL.

This chain uses TRBV6-5 with TRBJ2-1; D remains ambiguous. CDR1 and CDR2 from the germline V gene are MNHEY and SVGAGI. The germline V and J ends were trimmed by 6 bases and 5 bases, with 5 bases remaining between them. The CDR3 has 11 residues. The CDR3 loop is CASRGNNEQFF. CDR3 coding DNA: TGTGCCAGCAGGGGAAACAATGAGCAGTTCTTC.

This clone was detected a few times. One end of the junction varies from germline; a read error may be responsible. The chain has TRBV2 and TRBJ1-2, with D tentatively TRBD1 (5 bases). This CDR3 has 13 residues. Germline CDR1 SNHLY, CDR2 FYNNEI. Here the CDR3 DNA reads TGTGCCAGCAATGAAGGGGCTAACTATGGCTACACCTTC. Its protein is CASNEGANYGYTF.

The genes are TRBV18 and TRBJ1-5, with TRBD1 matching 7 bases. V lost 2 bases, J lost 4 bases, and 2 bases stayed unmatched. The germline CDR1 and CDR2 sequences are KGHSH and LQKENI. The CDR3 spans 14 residues. The DNA of the CDR3 is TGTGCCAGCTCACCAAGGGGGCGTAATCAGCCCCAGCATTTT. It is translated as CASSPRGRNQPQHF.

This rearrangement joins TRBV3-1 (or the pseudogene TRBV3-2) to TRBJ2-1, with D perhaps given as TRBD1 or TRBD2 (5 bases each). Deletions cut 1 base from V and 10 bases from J, with 14 bases between. The length of the CDR3 is 14 residues. CDR1 is LGHDT and CDR2 is YNNKEL in the germline V gene (reference sequence). CDR3 protein: CASSQGGRPQEQFF. CDR3 sequence (DNA): TGTGCCAGCAGCCAAGGGGGACGGCCCCAGGAGCAGTTCTTC.

V and J are TRBV2 and TRBJ2-2, with D possibly being TRBD1 (6 bases). Trimming left V 5 bases short and J 8 bases short, with 18 bases between. The germline CDR1 and CDR2 sequences are SNHLY and FYNNEI. The CDR3 spans 15 residues. Here the CDR3 DNA reads TGTGCCAGCAGTTTACTGGTGCAGGGGTCAGGGGAGCTGTTTTTT. This codes for CASSLLVQGSGELFF. Filled out from reference TRBV2 and TRBJ2-2, the complete variable domain reads EPEVTQTPSHQVTQMGQEVILRCVPISNHLYFYWYRQILGQKVEFLVSFYNNEISEKSEIFDDQFSVERPDGSNFTLKIRSTKLEDSAMYFCASSLLVQGSGELFFGEGSRLTVL.

As concerns this clone: The same CDR3 arises from other DNA sequences in this sample as well. The chain joins TRBV6-5 to TRBJ2-3, with D possibly matching TRBD1 (5 bases). Germline V CDR1 and CDR2: MNHEY, SVGAGI. V lost 0 bases, J lost 2 bases, and 6 bases lay in between. The CDR3 spans 14 residues. CDR3 residues: CASSYSGLTDTQYF. The DNA of the CDR3 is TGTGCCAGCAGTTACTCGGGGCTCACAGATACGCAGTATTTT.

The rearrangement joins TRBV7-2 to TRBJ2-7; 11 nucleotides agree with TRBD2. J gave up 0 bases and V 1 base, and 5 bases lay outside the gene matches. The CDR3 has 17 amino acids. Germline CDR1 reads SGHTA; CDR2 reads FQGNSA. The CDR3 bases are TGTGCCAGCAGCTTAGGGGCTAGCGGGGGGACCTCCTACGAGCAGTACTTC. Translating gives CASSLGASGGTSYEQYF.